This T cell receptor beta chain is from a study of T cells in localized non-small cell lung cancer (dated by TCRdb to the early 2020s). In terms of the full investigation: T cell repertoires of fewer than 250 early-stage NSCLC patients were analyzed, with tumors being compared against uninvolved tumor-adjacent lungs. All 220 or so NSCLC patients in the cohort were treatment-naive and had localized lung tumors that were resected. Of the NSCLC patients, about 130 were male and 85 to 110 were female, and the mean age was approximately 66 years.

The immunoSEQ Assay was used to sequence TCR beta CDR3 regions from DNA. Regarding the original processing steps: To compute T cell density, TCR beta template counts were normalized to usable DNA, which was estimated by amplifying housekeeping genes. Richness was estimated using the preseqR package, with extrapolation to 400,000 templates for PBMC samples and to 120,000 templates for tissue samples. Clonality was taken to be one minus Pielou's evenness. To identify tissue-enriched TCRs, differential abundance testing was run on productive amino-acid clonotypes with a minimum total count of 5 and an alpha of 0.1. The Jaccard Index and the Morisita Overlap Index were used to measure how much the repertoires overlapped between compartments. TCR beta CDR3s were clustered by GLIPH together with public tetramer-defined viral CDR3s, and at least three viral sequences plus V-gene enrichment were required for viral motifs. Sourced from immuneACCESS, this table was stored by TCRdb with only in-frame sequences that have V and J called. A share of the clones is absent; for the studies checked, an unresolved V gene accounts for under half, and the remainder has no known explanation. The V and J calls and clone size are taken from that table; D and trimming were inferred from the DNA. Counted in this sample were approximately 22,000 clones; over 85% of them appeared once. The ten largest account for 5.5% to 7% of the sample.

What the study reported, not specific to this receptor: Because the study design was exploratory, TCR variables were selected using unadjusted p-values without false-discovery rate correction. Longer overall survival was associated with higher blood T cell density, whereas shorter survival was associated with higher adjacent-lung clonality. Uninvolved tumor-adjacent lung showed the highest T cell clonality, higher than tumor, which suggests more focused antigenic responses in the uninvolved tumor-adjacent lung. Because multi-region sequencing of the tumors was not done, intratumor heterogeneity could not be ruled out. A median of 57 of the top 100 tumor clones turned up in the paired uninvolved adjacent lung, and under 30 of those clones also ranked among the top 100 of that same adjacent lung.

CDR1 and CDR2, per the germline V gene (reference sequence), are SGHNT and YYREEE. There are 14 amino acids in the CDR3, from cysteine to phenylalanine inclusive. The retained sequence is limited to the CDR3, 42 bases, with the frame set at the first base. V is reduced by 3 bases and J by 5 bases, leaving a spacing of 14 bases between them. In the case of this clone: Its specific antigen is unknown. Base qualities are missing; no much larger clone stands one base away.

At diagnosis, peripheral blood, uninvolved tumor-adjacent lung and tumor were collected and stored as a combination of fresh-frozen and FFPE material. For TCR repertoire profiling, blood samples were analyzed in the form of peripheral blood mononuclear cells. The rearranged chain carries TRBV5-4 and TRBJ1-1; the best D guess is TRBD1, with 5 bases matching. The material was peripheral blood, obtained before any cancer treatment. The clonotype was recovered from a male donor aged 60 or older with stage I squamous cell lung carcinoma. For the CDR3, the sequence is CASSSQGVATEAFF. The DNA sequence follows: TGTGCCAGCAGCTCCCAAGGGGTAGCAACTGAAGCTTTCTTT.